These T cell receptor beta chains were read from a single sample in a study of shared clonotypes between healthy human individuals. The method was immunoSEQ multiplex PCR; TCRdb's version includes in-frame clones alone and lacks a portion of them. The sample records about 2.4 million clones, over 85% being singletons. Sequenced sample: naive CD4+ T cells from PBMCs. These receptors all come from a man aged 18 to 30 in good health. Some clones in this sample may be carry-over from other donors' samples. Each CDR3 is given with its conserved first and last residue. A D gene is named only where the DNA matches it firmly. Clone size is given for some rows only: seen once, a few or many times, or a class if the clone is expanded.

>TRBJ2-1|TRBD2|TRBV15|-
CATSSGLAEPNEQFF
TGTGCCACCAGCTCGGGACTAGCGGAACCGAATGAGCAGTTCTTC
>TRBJ2-7|TRBD1|TRBV7-9|-
CASSLDQGATYEQYF
TGTGCCAGCAGCTTAGACCAGGGGGCCACCTACGAGCAGTACTTC
>TRBJ1-1|-|TRBV7-3|few
CASSLTGEAAEAFF
TGTGCCAGCAGCTTAACAGGGGAGGCGGCTGAAGCTTTCTTT
>TRBJ1-1|-|TRBV25-1|-
CASSAGGGANTEAFF
TGTGCCAGCAGTGCCGGCGGGGGGGCGAACACTGAAGCTTTCTTT
>TRBJ1-5|-|TRBV21-1|-
CASSKENAQGGNQPQHF
TGTGCCAGCAGCAAAGAAAACGCACAGGGAGGCAATCAGCCCCAGCATTTT
>TRBJ2-1|TRBD2|TRBV5-6|-
CASSLRLVAGGGDEQFF
TGTGCCAGCAGCTTGAGGCTTGTGGCGGGAGGCGGCGATGAGCAGTTCTTC
>TRBJ1-2|-|TRBV30|once
CAWAVTQGVGYTF
TGTGCCTGGGCCGTTACCCAGGGCGTCGGCTACACCTTC
>TRBJ2-5|-|TRBV19|-
CASSIVGTRGGQETQYF
TGTGCCAGTAGTATCGTCGGAACCAGGGGAGGACAAGAGACCCAGTACTTC
>TRBJ1-1|-|TRBV7-2|few
CASSLTRPGEAFF
TGTGCCAGCAGCTTAACCAGGCCTGGCGAAGCTTTCTTT
>TRBJ2-3|-|TRBV6-5|-
CASSRRPEWTQYF
TGTGCCAGCAGTCGCCGCCCGGAGTGGACGCAGTATTTT
>TRBJ1-2|-|TRBV21-1|-
CASSKGGQGMDYGYTF
TGTGCCAGCAGCAAAGGAGGACAGGGAATGGACTATGGCTACACCTTC
>TRBJ2-5|-|TRBV10-1|-
CASSPYRVGEQYF
TGCGCCAGCAGTCCTTACAGGGTCGGAGAGCAGTACTTC
>TRBJ2-3|TRBD1|TRBV11-3|-
CASSFRKTGATTDTQYF
TGTGCCAGCAGCTTTAGGAAGACAGGGGCTACCACAGATACGCAGTATTTT
>TRBJ2-1|TRBD1|TRBV2|-
CASSDQGASYNEQFF
TGTGCCAGCAGTGATCAGGGGGCCTCCTACAATGAGCAGTTCTTC
>TRBJ1-2|-|TRBV9|once
CASSGGRFINYGYTF
TGTGCCAGCAGCGGAGGACGGTTCATTAACTATGGCTACACCTTC
>TRBJ2-3|-|TRBV9|once
CASSVDGRSTQYF
TGTGCCAGCAGCGTAGATGGTAGGAGTACGCAGTATTTT
>TRBJ2-7|TRBD1|TRBV5-1|-
CASSLSLSPPGQTLYEQYF
TGCGCCAGCAGCTTATCGCTTTCACCTCCGGGACAGACCCTATACGAGCAGTACTTC
>TRBJ2-3|TRBD2|TRBV19|-
CASSILGTSEKTGTQYF
TGTGCCAGTAGTATTCTCGGGACTAGCGAGAAAACCGGTACGCAGTATTTT
>TRBJ2-7|-|TRBV28|once
CASRGVGESYEQYF
TGTGCCAGCCGAGGGGTGGGAGAATCCTACGAGCAGTACTTC
>TRBJ2-7|-|TRBV10-2|-
CASSARDSPSYEQYF
TGCGCCAGCAGTGCCCGGGACTCCCCTTCCTACGAGCAGTACTTC
>TRBJ2-7|-|TRBV14|-
CASSQRGKGTYEQYF
TGTGCCAGCAGCCAACGAGGGAAGGGAACCTACGAGCAGTACTTC
>TRBJ2-7|-|TRBV5-1|-
CASSLADNEQYF
TGCGCCAGCAGCTTGGCGGATAACGAGCAGTACTTC
>TRBJ1-2|-|TRBV6-1|-
CASSEGGWGDYTF
TGTGCCAGCAGTGAAGGCGGCTGGGGGGACTACACCTTC
>TRBJ2-2|TRBD2|TRBV7-2|-
CASSPGTSVKELFF
TGTGCCAGCAGCCCAGGGACTAGCGTGAAAGAGCTGTTTTTT
>TRBJ2-7|-|TRBV14|-
CASSQDVLTSYEQYF
TGTGCCAGCAGCCAAGATGTCTTGACCTCCTACGAGCAGTACTTC
>TRBJ2-1|TRBD1|TRBV27|once
CASSFRQGVSSEQFF
TGTGCCAGCAGTTTTCGCCAGGGGGTGAGTAGTGAGCAGTTCTTC
>TRBJ2-5|TRBD2|TRBV5-4|-
CASSSPGLERETQYF
TGTGCCAGCAGCTCACCGGGACTAGAGCGGGAGACCCAGTACTTC
>TRBJ2-7|-|TRBV28|-
CAAGWAGNNYEQYF
TGTGCAGCGGGTTGGGCAGGGAATAATTACGAGCAGTACTTC
>TRBJ2-2|-|TRBV7-2|-
CASSLVRQTGELFF
TGTGCCAGCAGCTTAGTTAGGCAAACCGGGGAGCTGTTTTTT
>TRBJ2-2|TRBD1|TRBV5-1|-
CASSLGTGFTGELFF
TGCGCCAGCAGCTTGGGGACAGGGTTCACCGGGGAGCTGTTTTTT
>TRBJ2-3|TRBD2|TRBV5-1|-
CASRGGSDTQYF
TGCGCCAGCAGGGGGGGGTCAGATACGCAGTATTTT
>TRBJ1-6|-|TRBV6-5|-
CASRENRPPLHF
TGTGCCAGCAGAGAAAACCGGCCACCCCTCCACTTT
>TRBJ2-1|-|TRBV5-1|-
CASSLVRGGGNEQFF
TGCGCCAGCAGCTTGGTCAGGGGAGGAGGCAATGAGCAGTTCTTC
>TRBJ2-3|-|TRBV11-2|-
CASSLGLRGTSTDTQYF
TGTGCCAGCAGCTTAGGCCTTAGGGGAACTAGCACAGATACGCAGTATTTT
>TRBJ1-1|TRBD1|TRBV5-1|-
CASSYRTGGRATEAFF
TGCGCCAGCAGCTATCGGACAGGGGGAAGGGCCACTGAAGCTTTCTTT
>TRBJ2-5|-|TRBV2|once
CASSEEEGRETQYF
TGTGCCAGCAGTGAAGAAGAAGGTCGGGAGACCCAGTACTTC
>TRBJ2-1|TRBD2|TRBV5-1|-
CASSTGTRAFDEQFF
TGCGCCAGTAGTACCGGGACTAGGGCGTTCGATGAGCAGTTCTTC
>TRBJ1-5|TRBD1|TRBV29-1|-
CSVRDRGDQPQHF
TGCAGCGTCAGGGACAGGGGCGATCAGCCCCAGCATTTT
>TRBJ2-5|-|TRBV5-1|-
CASSTGAREETQYF
TGCGCCAGCAGCACCGGGGCAAGGGAAGAGACCCAGTACTTC
>TRBJ2-1|TRBD2|TRBV28|-
CASLTPGLNYNEQFF
TGTGCCAGCCTCACCCCGGGACTAAATTACAATGAGCAGTTCTTC
>TRBJ2-3|-|TRBV5-1|-
CASSFGSATSTDTQYF
TGCGCCAGCAGCTTCGGGTCAGCGACTAGCACAGATACGCAGTATTTT
>TRBJ2-7|TRBD1|TRBV18|-
CASSVSDRAYSYEQYF
TGTGCCAGCTCAGTATCGGACAGGGCCTACTCCTACGAGCAGTACTTC
>TRBJ2-7|-|TRBV5-5|once
CASSNRPPSYEQYF
TGTGCCAGCAGCAATAGACCCCCGTCCTACGAGCAGTACTTC
>TRBJ2-7|-|TRBV4-3|-
CASSQGGGNPYEQYF
TGCGCCAGCAGCCAAGGGGGCGGGAACCCCTACGAGCAGTACTTC
>TRBJ2-2|TRBD2|TRBV5-6|-
CASSFPGSGKAGELFF
TGTGCCAGCAGCTTTCCGGGTAGCGGGAAGGCCGGGGAGCTGTTTTTT
>TRBJ2-1|TRBD2|TRBV5-4|-
CASSFHTSGRWDEQFF
TGTGCCAGCAGCTTCCATACTAGCGGGAGGTGGGATGAGCAGTTCTTC
>TRBJ1-2|-|TRBV7-3|-
CASSPSPGNYGYTF
TGTGCCAGCAGCCCCTCTCCGGGGAACTATGGCTACACCTTC
>TRBJ2-1|-|TRBV6-5|-
CASRPLVNSYNEQFF
TGTGCCAGCAGACCTCTGGTCAACTCTTACAATGAGCAGTTCTTC
>TRBJ2-1|-|TRBV5-4|-
CASRRDSNEQFF
TGTGCCAGCAGGCGCGACAGCAATGAGCAGTTCTTC